This T cell receptor beta chain came from a study of blood T cells in healthy people across ages (dated by TCRdb to between 2014 and 2017). Notes on the research overall: In model experiments, roughly one uniquely barcoded TCR beta cDNA molecule per two T cells was captured by template switching. Donors of different ages were randomly distributed across sequencing lanes to avoid experimental bias. Four age groups were formed from the donors: young (average approximately 15 years), middle-aged (around 40), aged (around 62) and long-lived (82). The study analyzed two additional independent replicas of 1 million unique cDNA reads from the same blood draw for two donors, one aged 18 to 30 and one aged 80 or older. The study measured age-related changes in TCR beta repertoire diversity using deep sequencing normalized with unique cDNA molecular identifiers. Study-wide conclusions, independent of this receptor: The CMV infection status of donors was not known, potentially confounding age-related changes in expanded clonotypes. As age increased, observed TCR beta diversity per million T cells dropped in a roughly linear way, and a significant reduction was already evident by age 40. Estimates of total diversity based on one million sequenced T cells were regarded as lower bounds and as underestimates. Observed TCR beta diversity correlated strongly with the percentage of naive T cells measured by flow cytometry. Because profiling used bulk unsorted PBMCs, naive and antigen-experienced compartments could not be compared conclusively. Compared with the aged group, more naive CD4+ T cells, fewer expanded clones and increased TCR diversity were shown by the long-lived group, suggesting age selection.

The approximately 40 donors, aged about 6 to 100 years, were systemically healthy Caucasian individuals from Russia. Around 10 milliliters of peripheral blood were drawn from each donor into EDTA-treated Vacutainer tubes. PBMCs were isolated by Ficoll-Paque density-gradient centrifugation, with at least 6 million obtained per sample. Trizol reagent was used to extract total RNA from PBMCs, with at least 6 micrograms per sample. For every donor, flow cytometry on a PBMC aliquot measured the percentage of naive CD45RAhigh/CD27high T cells. The library was built by means of 5' RACE. Data came from an Illumina HiSeq 2500. A second PCR of about 6 to 11 cycles was performed with a sample-barcoded 5' primer and a J-beta primer mix. A unique molecular identifier was introduced onto each TCR beta cDNA molecule by a template-switch 5' adaptor carrying 12 random nucleotides. Each sample yielded at least 3 million CDR3-containing paired-end reads. All of the RNA was converted into first-strand cDNA using the Mint cDNA synthesis kit, with a TRBC-specific oligonucleotide serving as the primer. Following uracil-DNA glycosylase treatment, a first 18-cycle PCR with universal primers M1SS and BC2_uni_R was performed on all cDNA. In the authors' own workflow: Normalization of each sample was performed by random selection of 1 million high-quality reads, each carrying a distinct molecular identifier. Reads sharing molecular identifiers were discarded rather than binned into consensus sequences. MiTCR, with a Q25 quality threshold and the strictest error-elimination algorithm, was used for CDR3 identification, clonotype clustering and error correction. Lower-bound total TCR beta diversity was estimated with a nonparametric unseen species model using Euler transformation. TCRdb ran its own pipeline on the public reads, namely fastp trimming at Q25 and MiXCR clone calling, and kept in-frame beta chains. Each entry is one CDR3 protein sequence, shown with its most common DNA and genes. The V and J calls shown here were made by TCRdb, not taken from the authors' results. This sample comprises approximately 600,000 distinct CDR3 sequences, 58% of them detected only once. Around 37% of the sample comes from the top ten.

The germline V and J ends show losses of 5 bases and 5 bases respectively, and no gene match explains 14 bases of the junction. The CDR3, cysteine through phenylalanine, is 15 amino acids long. Here the CDR3 DNA is all that survives: 45 bases in frame from base 1. For CDR1 and CDR2, the germline V gene lists SQVTM and ANQGSEA. Details on this clonotype: No antigen is known for it. Base quality data are lacking; no much larger clone is found one base away.

The source is a man in his sixties in good health. The sequenced sample consisted of blood. The rearrangement joined TRBV29-1 to TRBJ1-2; TRBD1 aligns with 7 central bases. CDR3 reads: CSVPRQGGSSYGYTF. The sequenced DNA: TGCAGCGTTCCTAGACAGGGAGGGAGTTCTTATGGCTACACCTTC.